This T cell receptor beta chain was recorded in a study of blood T cell repertoires in COVID-19. Study-level background: Acute-phase and convalescent COVID-19 samples originated in the United States, Italy and Spain.

Repertoires were generated with immunoSEQ multiplex PCR, while TCRdb's copy carries only in-frame clones and drops some. The sample has some 260,000 clones, around 90% seen once. CDR1 and CDR2 from the germline V gene are MNHEY and SVGEGT. There are 13 residues in the CDR3. V dropped 6 bases and J dropped 3; count of bases not matched to a gene: 4. Sequencing was done on a sample of peripheral blood. This TCR was recovered from a man older than 75 with acute or convalescent COVID-19. This chain connects TRBV6-2 or TRBV6-3 to TRBJ1-1; 7 nucleotides align to TRBD1. The CDR3 DNA reads TGTGCCAGCAGCCAACAGGGGTACACTGAAGCTTTCTTT. Protein sequence: CASSQQGYTEAFF.